This is a list of T cell receptor beta chains from one sample in a study of spatial heterogeneity in lung cancer. TCRdb reprocessed the 5' RACE reads via MiXCR and lists one record per CDR3 protein. The repertoire includes under 75,000 distinct CDR3 sequences, roughly 8% of them detected once, and roughly 15% sits in the top ten. This material consisted of PBMCs, taken at surgery. These receptors were collected from a female donor with early-stage non-small cell lung cancer. CDR3s include the opening cysteine and the closing phenylalanine or tryptophan. D genes are given only for firm matches. Size is stated for part of the rows, as once, few or many counts, or as a class when the clone is expanded.

j_call v_call clone_size d_call cdr3_aa cdr3_nt
TRBJ2-7 TRBV5-1 few - CASSPRLDGFYEQYF TGCGCCAGCAGCCCTCGACTAGATGGATTCTACGAGCAGTACTTC
TRBJ2-7 TRBV12-5 few TRBD1 CASGFGRTGSNEQYF TGTGCTAGTGGTTTTGGACGGACAGGGTCCAACGAGCAGTACTTC
TRBJ1-3 TRBV7-2 few - CASSYSRVGNTIYF TGTGCCAGCAGCTATAGCCGGGTGGGAAACACCATATATTTT
TRBJ1-5 TRBV10-3 - TRBD1 CAISGGQGDQPQHF TGTGCCATCAGTGGGGGACAGGGAGATCAGCCCCAGCATTTT
TRBJ2-3 TRBV5-1 many TRBD2 CASSLVYRTSTADTQYF TGCGCCAGCAGCTTGGTGTATCGGACTAGCACAGCAGATACGCAGTATTTT
TRBJ2-6 TRBV24-1 - TRBD1 CATGQGHSGANVLTF TGTGCCACCGGACAGGGCCACTCTGGGGCCAACGTCCTGACTTTC
TRBJ1-4 TRBV12-3/TRBV12-4 - - CASLYSGKLFF TGTGCCAGCCTATATAGCGGAAAACTGTTTTTT
TRBJ2-1 TRBV27 - - CASSFNQRYNEQFF TGTGCCAGCAGTTTTAATCAACGGTACAATGAGCAGTTCTTC
TRBJ1-1 TRBV2 many TRBD1 CASVMDRDFEAFF TGTGCCAGTGTTATGGACAGGGACTTTGAAGCTTTCTTT
TRBJ2-1 TRBV24-1 many TRBD1 CATSGRDRGLNEQFF TGTGCCACCAGTGGTCGGGACAGGGGACTCAATGAGCAGTTCTTC
TRBJ2-3 TRBV5-1 many TRBD1 CASSPEGTGVTDTQYF TGCGCCAGCAGCCCGGAGGGGACAGGGGTTACAGATACGCAGTATTTT
TRBJ1-1 TRBV6-5 many - CASTSPGGLNTEAFF TGTGCCAGCACCTCTCCGGGAGGGTTGAACACTGAAGCTTTCTTT
TRBJ2-3 TRBV20-1 - TRBD2 CSARDRTSGWNADTQYF TGCAGTGCTAGAGATAGGACTAGCGGGTGGAATGCAGATACGCAGTATTTT
TRBJ2-7 TRBV29-1 - - CSVVVVGSWYF TGCAGCGTTGTTGTTGTCGGGAGCTGGTACTTC
TRBJ2-1 TRBV18 few TRBD2 CASSPLPTSGGINEQFF TGTGCCAGCTCACCACTCCCGACTAGCGGGGGGATAAATGAGCAGTTCTTC
TRBJ1-4 TRBV20-1 few TRBD1 CSAPPGQGMGSGKLFF TGCAGTGCTCCCCCGGGACAGGGCATGGGGAGCGGAAAACTGTTTTTT
TRBJ2-1 TRBV16 few - CASSSLGDEQFF TGTGCCAGCAGCAGTCTAGGGGATGAGCAGTTCTTC
TRBJ2-1 TRBV9 - - CASSPQYNEQFF TGTGCCAGCAGCCCCCAGTACAATGAGCAGTTCTTC
TRBJ2-7 TRBV20-1 many TRBD2 CSASGLAGSYEQYF TGCAGTGCTAGCGGACTAGCGGGTAGCTACGAGCAGTACTTC
TRBJ2-2 TRBV5-1 many - CASQLNTGELFF TGCGCCAGTCAGCTTAACACCGGGGAGCTGTTTTTT
TRBJ1-1 TRBV5-6 - - CASTPWGRNTEAFF TGTGCCAGCACCCCGTGGGGAAGAAACACTGAAGCTTTCTTT
TRBJ2-5 TRBV10-3 few TRBD1 CAISDPGQAETQYF TGTGCCATCAGTGACCCAGGACAGGCGGAGACCCAGTACTTC
TRBJ1-2 TRBV19 many - CASSRRGNYGYTF TGTGCCAGTAGCCGGCGGGGGAACTATGGCTACACCTTC
TRBJ1-5 TRBV20-1 many - CSARDSGFGNQPQHF TGCAGTGCTAGAGATTCAGGGTTCGGCAATCAGCCCCAGCATTTT
TRBJ2-3 TRBV14 - - CASSLGGGEDTQYF TGTGCCAGCAGCCTGGGCGGGGGCGAAGATACGCAGTATTTT
TRBJ2-1 TRBV20-1 few TRBD2 CSARGPGLAVDEQFF TGCAGTGCTAGAGGACCGGGACTAGCGGTCGATGAGCAGTTCTTC
TRBJ2-6 TRBV6-5 many - CASRPAGANVLTF TGTGCCAGCCGCCCAGCTGGGGCCAACGTCCTGACTTTC
TRBJ1-2 TRBV7-6 - TRBD1 CASSLGGTVYSYTF TGTGCCAGCAGCTTAGGGGGGACAGTCTATAGCTACACCTTC
TRBJ2-7 TRBV6-5 - TRBD2 CASSLAGAWTSSYEQYF TGTGCCAGCAGTTTGGCGGGTGCGTGGACTAGTTCCTACGAGCAGTACTTC
TRBJ2-2 TRBV11-2 - - CASSLPPGLRGTGELFF TGTGCCAGCAGCTTACCTCCGGGACTCCGGGGAACCGGGGAGCTGTTTTTT
TRBJ2-7 TRBV27 few TRBD1 CASRLTGWAGEQYF TGTGCCAGCCGCTTGACAGGGTGGGCAGGAGAGCAGTACTTC
TRBJ1-3 TRBV3-1 - TRBD1 CASSDGQGPGNTIYF TGTGCCAGCAGCGACGGACAGGGACCTGGAAACACCATATATTTT
TRBJ1-2 TRBV24-1 many - CATSSSGVTLTADYGYTF TGTGCCACCAGTTCTTCCGGCGTCACCCTAACTGCTGACTATGGCTACACCTTC
TRBJ1-1 TRBV7-8 - - CASNPHNNRVNTEAFF TGTGCCAGCAACCCACACAACAACAGGGTTAACACTGAAGCTTTCTTT